A single sample is the source of the 25 T cell receptor beta chains below, sequenced in a study of T cells in Graves' hyperthyroidism and ophthalmopathy. Using RNA transcripts as the source, TCR beta CDR3 regions were amplified. The HTBI primer set served for first-round RT-PCR of the TCR CDR3. One entry per CDR3 protein, called by TCRdb with MiXCR from the multiplex PCR reads. Here the sample spans about 350,000 distinct CDR3 sequences, around a sixth being singletons. Sequences were obtained from blood. Receptors originate from a woman aged 40 to 49 with Graves' ophthalmopathy.

In this sample, this clonotype turned up many times. This chain connects TRBV5-1 to TRBJ1-1, with D unresolved. From germline, CDR1 is SGHRS and CDR2 YFSETQ. The CDR3 is made up of 13 amino acids. V was shortened by 5 bases and J by 0 bases, with 8 bases between the two germline ends. The chain's CDR3 is CASRDILNTEAFF. The CDR3 DNA follows: TGCGCCAGCAGAGACATTCTGAACACTGAAGCTTTCTTT.

This clonotype was counted once. This chain connects TRBV12-3 or TRBV12-4 to TRBJ1-1; D might be TRBD1 (6 bases). Trimming shortened V by 5 bases and J by 4 bases, and 11 bases separated the two germline ends. The CDR3 has 13 amino acids. The CDR3 DNA follows: TGTGCCAGCAGTGAGGGGGGGGTCACTGAAGCTTTCTTT. It yields the protein CASSEGGVTEAFF.

Ten or more counts support this clonotype. The J gene is TRBJ1-5, the V gene TRBV15, with no clear D. This CDR3 spans 13 amino acids. Per germline, CDR1 LNHNV and CDR2 YYDKDF (reference sequence). The V and J ends lost 5 bases and 1 base respectively, with 6 bases between them. CDR3 nucleotides: TGTGCCACCAGCTATGCAAGCAATCAGCCCCAGCATTTT. It specifies CATSYASNQPQHF.

The sample holds many counts of this clonotype. The chain employs TRBV2 and TRBJ1-3, with TRBD1 as a possible D gene (5 bases). V shed 1 base and J shed 2 bases, with 9 bases lying between them. The CDR3 totals 15 residues. Germline assignment: CDR1 SNHLY and CDR2 FYNNEI. In nucleotides, the CDR3 is TGTGCCAGCAGTGAAGGCAGGGCAGCTGGAAACACCATATATTTT. This translates into CASSEGRAAGNTIYF.

The sample holds many counts of this clonotype. This chain joins TRBV5-1 and TRBJ1-1; D not certain. The CDR3 runs to 12 residues. Germline V gene lookup returns CDR1 SGHRS and CDR2 YFSETQ. V lost 7 bases, J lost 5 bases, and 12 bases lay in between. The CDR3 sequence: CASFNPGTEAFF. The CDR3 region has the DNA TGCGCCAGCTTCAATCCGGGGACTGAAGCTTTCTTT.

In this sample, this clonotype turned up many times. CDR3 sequence (DNA): TGTGCCTGGGAAGCGGGATCCTACGAGCAGTACTTC. Its protein product is CAWEAGSYEQYF. V and J are TRBV30 and TRBJ2-7, with 7 bases that match TRBD2. CDR1 GTSNPN and CDR2 SVGIG come from the germline V gene (reference sequence). The CDR3 length is 12 residues. V was pared by 5 bases and J by 1 base, with 2 bases of the junction left unmatched.

This clonotype was counted between two and nine times. The chain joins TRBV29-1 to TRBJ2-2; TRBD2 matches 7 bases. Germline CDR1 reads SQVTM; CDR2 reads ANQGSEA. The CDR3 has 14 residues. Trimming at V came to 6 bases and at J to 1 base, leaving 5 bases not matched to a gene. This chain's CDR3 is CSVNPGGNTGELFF. CDR3 in DNA: TGCAGCGTGAACCCGGGGGGGAACACCGGGGAGCTGTTTTTT.

J is TRBJ2-5 and V is TRBV12-5; no firm D call. The germline V gene has CDR1 LGHNT and CDR2 FRNRAP. The V gene lost 5 bases and the J gene lost 7 bases, with 11 bases spanning the gap. CDR3 length: 12 residues. CDR3 sequence: CASGPDLPTQYF. CDR3 coding DNA: TGTGCTAGTGGTCCAGACCTCCCGACCCAGTACTTC.

A note on this clonotype: A junction end diverges from the germline sequence, so it may reflect a read error. The chain has TRBV6-1 and TRBJ1-2; D remains ambiguous. Per germline, CDR1 MNHNS and CDR2 SASEGT. The CDR3 contains 13 residues. CDR3 sequence reads: CASSGGESYGYNF. Written as DNA, the CDR3 is TGTGCCAGCAGTGGAGGAGAGTCCTATGGCTACAACTTC.

This clonotype was observed many times. CDR3 residues: CASSQLLAGTYEQYF. CDR3 bases: TGCGCCAGCAGCCAACTTCTAGCGGGAACCTACGAGCAGTACTTC. This chain joins TRBV4-1 and TRBJ2-7; 9 nucleotides match TRBD2. Germline loops: CDR1 MGHRA, CDR2 YSYEKL. The CDR3 has 15 residues. The V segment lost 2 bases and the J segment 2 bases; nucleotides outside the gene matches: 4.

This clonotype was observed many times. The chain joins TRBV6-5 to TRBJ2-5; 10 nucleotides line up with TRBD2. The V gene end was trimmed by 4 bases and the J gene end by 5 bases; junction bases not matched to a gene: 4. The CDR3 runs 14 residues. Germline CDR1 and CDR2: MNHEY and SVGAGI. CDR3 amino acids: CASSFEAGGETQYF. CDR3 coding DNA: TGTGCCAGCAGTTTTGAAGCGGGAGGGGAGACCCAGTACTTC.

This clonotype was seen a handful of times. The chain carries TRBV28 and TRBJ2-2; the D is unclear. Germline CDR1 and CDR2: MDHEN and SYDVKM. The CDR3 has 16 amino acids. V lost 5 bases to trimming and J lost 0 bases, with 13 bases between them. In DNA, the CDR3 is TGTGCCAGCAGTCTCAGCCCTAAGACGAACACCGGGGAGCTGTTTTTT. Its translation is CASSLSPKTNTGELFF.

Many counts were recorded for this clonotype. The DNA of the CDR3 is TGTGCCAGCAGTTACTCGGAACGGGAGTGGTCCTACGAGCAGTACTTC. This encodes CASSYSEREWSYEQYF. The rearrangement joins TRBV6-2 or TRBV6-3 to TRBJ2-7; D is perhaps TRBD2 (6 bases). V lost 0 bases and J lost 1, with 13 bases in between. CDR3 length: 16 residues. CDR1 and CDR2 from the germline V gene are MNHEY and SVGEGT.

This clonotype was seen ten or more times. The chain links TRBV11-2 to TRBJ2-3; no clear D gene. There are 16 residues in the CDR3. From germline, CDR1 is SGHAT and CDR2 FQNNGV. V gave up 2 bases and J gave up 2 bases, with 14 bases separating them. CDR3 coding DNA: TGTGCCAGCAGCTTACAAGGGCGGAGCTCCACAGATACGCAGTATTTT. Translating gives CASSLQGRSSTDTQYF.

This clonotype was counted at least ten times. The chain joins TRBV19 to TRBJ1-5; D gene ambiguous. The CDR3 contains 17 residues. V lost 3 bases and J lost 1, with 16 bases in between. The germline V gene has CDR1 LNHDA and CDR2 SQIVND (reference sequence). Here the CDR3 reads CASSISGRTQSNQPQHF. DNA for the CDR3: TGTGCCAGTAGTATTTCCGGCAGAACTCAGAGCAATCAGCCCCAGCATTTT.

The sample holds many counts of this clonotype. The chain uses TRBV12-3 or TRBV12-4 and TRBJ2-5, with a weak D call TRBD2 (5 bases). V was cut by 2 bases and J by 3 bases, with 10 bases left in between. This CDR3 region has 14 residues. Written as DNA, the CDR3 is TGTGCCAGCAGTTTATGGGGAGCTGAAGAGACCCAGTACTTC. Translation: CASSLWGAEETQYF.

Remarks on this clonotype: The junction departs from the called germline gene at one end, perhaps through a read error. The rearrangement joins TRBV11-2 to TRBJ2-2, with 12 bases that match TRBD2. The CDR3 runs to 17 residues. Looked up from germline, CDR1 is SGHAT and CDR2 is FQNNGV. The CDR3 nucleotides read TGTGCCAGCAGCTTAGTCGGCCTAGCGGGAGGGACCGGGGAGCGGCTTTTT. Its translation is CASSLVGLAGGTGERLF.

This clonotype was counted ten times or more. The chain recombines TRBV27 with TRBJ1-2, with D perhaps TRBD1 (6 bases). The CDR3 is 12 residues long. The V end lost 3 bases, the J end lost 6 bases, and 8 bases lay between the germline ends. The germline CDR1 and CDR2 sequences are MNHEY and SMNVEV (reference sequence). The CDR3 region is CASSFKGDGYTF. The DNA of the CDR3 is TGTGCCAGCAGTTTCAAGGGGGATGGCTACACCTTC.

This clonotype was found many times. The CDR3 loop is CASSFPGWSSGSSYEQYF. CDR3 in DNA: TGTGCCAGCAGTTTCCCGGGTTGGTCTAGCGGGAGTTCCTACGAGCAGTACTTC. This rearrangement joins TRBV6-2 or TRBV6-3 to TRBJ2-7; 10 bases line up with TRBD2. This CDR3 region has 18 residues. CDR1 and CDR2 from the germline V gene are MNHEY and SVGEGT. V shed 4 bases, J shed 1 base, and the junction held 13 bases outside the gene matches.

This clonotype was seen ten or more times. V gene TRBV20-1 combines with J gene TRBJ2-7; D gene unclear. CDR1 and CDR2 (germline): DFQATT, SNEGSKA (reference sequence). There are 13 residues in the CDR3. The V end lost 6 bases, the J end lost 0 bases, and 12 bases lay between the germline ends. The chain's CDR3 is CSAPRPSSYEQYF. CDR3 in DNA: TGCAGTGCGCCCAGGCCTAGCTCCTACGAGCAGTACTTC.

This clonotype was seen repeatedly, ten times or more. This chain connects TRBV29-1 to TRBJ1-1; TRBD1 matches 11 bases. The length of the CDR3 is 15 residues. After removal of 3 bases from V and 4 bases from J, the junction contained 7 bases not matched to a gene. The germline gives CDR1 SQVTM, CDR2 ANQGSEA. Here the CDR3 reads CSVELPGTGGTEAFF. As DNA, the CDR3 is TGCAGCGTTGAGCTACCCGGGACAGGGGGCACTGAAGCTTTCTTT.

This clonotype occurred many times. The rearrangement joins TRBV30 to TRBJ1-2; 7 bases are shared with TRBD1. Germline V lookup: CDR1 GTSNPN, CDR2 SVGIG (reference sequence). The CDR3 totals 13 residues. V shed 5 bases, J shed 3 bases, and the junction held 6 bases outside the gene matches. DNA for the CDR3: TGTGCCTGGGGAACCGGGACAGACTATGGCTACACCTTC. Residues: CAWGTGTDYGYTF.

The sample holds many counts of this clonotype. A much larger clone differs from this one at a single base, so this may be a read error. This chain links TRBV6-1 with TRBJ2-7; D gene ambiguous. The length of the CDR3 is 12 residues. Germline V gene lookup returns CDR1 MNHNS and CDR2 SASEGT. In DNA, the CDR3 is TGTGCCAGCAGTGAACAGAGCTACGAGCAGTGCTTC. Amino acid sequence: CASSEQSYEQCF.

The J gene is TRBJ1-6, the V gene TRBV6-4, with unresolved D. The CDR3 runs to 14 residues. V shed 6 bases and J shed 8 bases, with 14 bases lying between them. Germline values: CDR1 MRHNA, CDR2 SNTAGT. CDR3 sequence: CASREGRPDSPLHF. CDR3 nucleotides: TGTGCCAGCAGGGAAGGACGGCCGGATTCACCCCTCCACTTT.

This rearrangement joins TRBV27 to TRBJ1-6; TRBD1 agrees at 8 bases. The CDR3 has 15 amino acids. CDR1 and CDR2 (germline): MNHEY, SMNVEV (reference sequence). The V gene end was trimmed by 8 bases and the J gene end by 9 bases; junction bases not matched to a gene: 12. The CDR3 sequence is CASLKLDRGGSPLHF. The DNA for the CDR3 is TGTGCCAGCCTGAAACTCGACAGGGGAGGTTCACCCCTCCACTTT.